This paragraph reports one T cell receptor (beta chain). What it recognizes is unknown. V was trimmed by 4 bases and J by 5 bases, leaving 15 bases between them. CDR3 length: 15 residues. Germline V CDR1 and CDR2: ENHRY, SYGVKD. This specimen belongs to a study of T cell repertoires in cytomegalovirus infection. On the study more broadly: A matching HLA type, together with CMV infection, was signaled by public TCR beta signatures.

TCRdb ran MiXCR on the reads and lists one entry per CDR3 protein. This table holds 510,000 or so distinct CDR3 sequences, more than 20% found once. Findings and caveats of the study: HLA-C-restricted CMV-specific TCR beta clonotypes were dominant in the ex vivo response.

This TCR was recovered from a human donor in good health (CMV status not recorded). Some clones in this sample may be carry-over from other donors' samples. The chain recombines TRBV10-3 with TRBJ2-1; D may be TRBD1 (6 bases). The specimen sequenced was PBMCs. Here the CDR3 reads CAISGSPGQNNEQFF. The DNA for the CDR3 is TGTGCCATCAGTGGAAGTCCAGGACAGAACAATGAGCAGTTCTTC.